This entry describes one T cell receptor beta chain. As yet, its antigen is unknown. This sample is drawn from a study of vaccination effects on CD4 cells after COVID-19. Whole-study context: Following the second dose by a median of 72 days, the post-vaccine samples were obtained.

Measured with immunoSEQ multiplex PCR; TCRdb has only the in-frame clones, and not every one. Here the sample spans about 50,000 clones, about 74% being singletons. Study-wide findings and caveats: Whether induced by infection or by vaccine, clones showed marked clonal contraction late after vaccination. New vaccine-induced clones dominated post-vaccine spike-reactive clones in convalescents.

CD4+ T cell isolation took place after nine to eleven days of culture. This individual tested PCR-positive for SARS-CoV-2 infection between March and December 2020. Either the BNT162b2 or mRNA-1273 vaccine was given to participants in two doses. Half the medium was swapped for IL-2 medium on days 3 and 7. The junction had 6 bases not matched to a gene; V was cut back by 7 bases and J by 5 bases. Germline assignment: CDR1 MNHNY and CDR2 SVGAGI (reference sequence). This CDR3 spans 14 amino acids. This chain uses TRBV6-6 with TRBJ2-2; 8 positions agree with TRBD1. Here the sequenced sample was CD4+ T cells from PBMCs cultured without peptide, taken after COVID-19 vaccination. The clonotype originates from a human donor who had a prior SARS-CoV-2 infection. In DNA, the CDR3 is TGTGCCAGCAACCCGACAGGGGAAACCGGGGAGCTGTTTTTT. Translation: CASNPTGETGELFF.